This T cell receptor beta chain was found in a study of identical twins. Whole-study findings and limits: With beta out-of-frame sequences, excess sharing by twins was weaker.

Healthy Caucasian donors formed the entire cohort. This clonotype was counted between two and nine times. Its specificity is not known. There are 12 residues in the CDR3. The V and J ends lost 0 bases and 7 bases respectively, with 5 bases between them. Germline V gene lookup returns CDR1 SGHRS and CDR2 YFSETQ. The authors used template switching to add a universal primer site and gave cDNA unique molecular identifiers. Each CDR3 protein is one row after TCRdb ran MiXCR on the 5' RACE reads. Of approximately 530,000 distinct CDR3 sequences in the sample, about a fifth are singletons; the top ten hold approximately 0.52%. The same sample was also used in a study of yellow fever vaccine responses in identical twins.

The sequenced sample was CD4+ T cells sorted from blood. This receptor was obtained from a woman aged 18-35 years in good health. This chain links TRBV5-1 with TRBJ2-1; D remains ambiguous. CDR3 nucleotide sequence: TGCGCCAGCAGCTTGGAGTGGAATGAGCAGTTCTTC. Translation: CASSLEWNEQFF. The entire variable domain, with the rest obtained from reference TRBV5-1 and TRBJ2-1, is as follows: KAGVTQTPRYLIKTRGQQVTLSCSPISGHRSVSWYQQTPGQGLQFLFEYFSETQRNKGNFPGRFSGRQFSNSRSEMNVSTLELGDSALYLCASSLEWNEQFFGPGTRLTVL.